This T cell receptor (beta chain) was obtained from a study of blood T cell repertoires in COVID-19. Study in general: Samples came from the United States, Italy and Spain, spanning acute and convalescent COVID-19. T cells, B-cell-depleted T cells, or PBMCs provided the cDNA or gDNA that served as material.

Trimming took 4 bases from V and 8 from J, leaving 11 bases between them. The CDR3 loop spans 12 amino acids. CDR1 and CDR2 (germline): LGHDT, YNNKEL (reference sequence). Per the study methods: Estimated nucleated cell counts came from reference gene primer amplification. Using immunoSEQ multiplex PCR, the repertoire was profiled, and TCRdb retains in-frame clones only, with some absent. That table furnishes V, J and clone size, whereas the DNA furnished D and trimming. Of under 300,000 clones in the sample, about four fifths were seen once. This chain connects TRBV3-1 (or the pseudogene TRBV3-2) to TRBJ1-2; D unclear. The receptor's source is a woman of 80 years or more with acute or convalescent COVID-19. Material: peripheral blood. The CDR3 reads CASSRTEGGYTF. The CDR3 nucleotides read TGTGCCAGCAGCCGGACTGAGGGAGGCTACACCTTC.